This T cell receptor beta chain is drawn from a study of T cell responses to AZD1222 COVID-19 vaccine. Of note for this clone: Its antigen is still unknown.

Study observations and caveats: Distributed over spike, vaccine-associated CD4 TCRs predominated at 160-218 and 743-854.

Second doses that came at about 4 or about 12 weeks were put together. Generated by immunoSEQ multiplex PCR, the TCRdb table keeps only in-frame clones and is missing some. This sample yields 86,000 or so clones, of which around 83% are seen a single time; less than 6.5% belongs to the top ten. CDR1 WNHNN and CDR2 SYGVQD come from the germline V gene (reference sequence). The germline V and J ends were trimmed by 6 bases and 3 bases, with 17 bases remaining between them. This CDR3 has 15 residues. This chain connects TRBV10-1 to TRBJ2-5; D may correspond to TRBD1 or TRBD2 (6 bases each). The sequencing used peripheral blood, collected 28 days after the second AZD1222 dose. The origin of this receptor is an adult who received the AZD1222 COVID-19 vaccine. As DNA, the CDR3 is TGCGCCAGCAGCCAGACTTACGGGGGCGAAGAGACCCAGTACTTC. Residues: CASSQTYGGEETQYF.